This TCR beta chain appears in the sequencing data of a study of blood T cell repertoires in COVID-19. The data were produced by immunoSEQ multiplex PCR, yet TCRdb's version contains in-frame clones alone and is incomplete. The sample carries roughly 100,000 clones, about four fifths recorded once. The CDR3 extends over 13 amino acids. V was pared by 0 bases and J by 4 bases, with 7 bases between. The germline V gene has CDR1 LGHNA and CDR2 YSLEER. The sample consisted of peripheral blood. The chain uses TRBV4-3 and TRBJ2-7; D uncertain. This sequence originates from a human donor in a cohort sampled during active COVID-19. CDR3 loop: CASSQEAGYEQYF. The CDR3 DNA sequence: TGCGCCAGCAGCCAAGAAGCAGGTTACGAGCAGTACTTC.